This T cell receptor (beta chain) appears in the sequencing data of a study of blood T cell repertoires in COVID-19. Looking at the study overall: Sites in the United States, Italy and Spain provided acute and convalescent COVID-19 samples. T cells, B-cell-depleted T cells, or PBMCs supplied cDNA or gDNA.

In the source study's methods: Reference gene primer amplification in the assay estimated nucleated cell counts. Assay: immunoSEQ multiplex PCR; the TCRdb copy retains only in-frame clones and omits some. V and J calls and clone size are copied from that table; D and trimming were computed from the DNA. In the table there are about 73,000 clones, over 65% of which are singletons. The V gene's germline CDR1 is SGHKS and CDR2 YYEKEE (reference sequence). V dropped 2 bases and J dropped 5 bases, with 8 bases sitting between them. The CDR3 has 13 residues. The origin of this receptor is a woman between 55 and 75 years old with acute or convalescent COVID-19. Sequenced sample: peripheral blood. J is TRBJ1-5 and V is TRBV5-5, with unresolved D. The CDR3 here is CASSLGDYQPQHF. CDR3 DNA: TGTGCCAGCAGCTTAGGCGACTATCAGCCCCAGCATTTT.